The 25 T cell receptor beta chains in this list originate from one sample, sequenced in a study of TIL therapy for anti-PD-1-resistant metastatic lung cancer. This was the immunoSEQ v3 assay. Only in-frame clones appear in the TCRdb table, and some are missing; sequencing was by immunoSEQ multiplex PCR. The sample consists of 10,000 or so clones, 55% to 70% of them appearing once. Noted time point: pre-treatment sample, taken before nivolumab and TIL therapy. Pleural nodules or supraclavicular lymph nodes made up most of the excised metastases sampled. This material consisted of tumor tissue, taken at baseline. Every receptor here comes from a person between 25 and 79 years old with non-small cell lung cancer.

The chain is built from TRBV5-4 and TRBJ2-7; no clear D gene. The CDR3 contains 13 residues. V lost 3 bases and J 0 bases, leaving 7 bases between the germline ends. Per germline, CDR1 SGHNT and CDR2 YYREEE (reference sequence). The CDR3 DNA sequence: TGTGCCAGCAGCTGGTCAAGCTCCTACGAGCAGTACTTC. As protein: CASSWSSSYEQYF.

The CDR3 reads CASSLERTAIYEQYF. DNA of the CDR3: TGTGCCAGCAGCTTAGAAAGGACAGCGATCTACGAGCAGTACTTC. The rearrangement links TRBV7-9 to TRBJ2-7, with D maybe TRBD1 (6 bases). The germline CDR1 and CDR2 sequences are SEHNR and FQNEAQ (reference sequence). Deletions cut 1 base from V and 3 bases from J, with 13 bases between. The CDR3 has 15 residues.

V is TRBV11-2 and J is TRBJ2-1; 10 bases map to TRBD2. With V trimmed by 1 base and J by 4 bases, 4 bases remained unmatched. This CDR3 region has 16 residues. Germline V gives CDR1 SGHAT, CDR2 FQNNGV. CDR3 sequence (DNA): TGTGCCAGCAGCTTAGGGGCTAGCGGGGGTTACAATGAGCAGTTCTTC. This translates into CASSLGASGGYNEQFF.

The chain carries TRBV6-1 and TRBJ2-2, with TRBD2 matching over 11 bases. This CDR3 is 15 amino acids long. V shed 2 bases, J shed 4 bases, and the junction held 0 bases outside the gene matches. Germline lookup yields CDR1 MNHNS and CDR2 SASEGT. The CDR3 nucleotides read TGTGCCAGCAGTGAACTAGCGGGGGGCACCGGGGAGCTGTTTTTT. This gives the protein CASSELAGGTGELFF.

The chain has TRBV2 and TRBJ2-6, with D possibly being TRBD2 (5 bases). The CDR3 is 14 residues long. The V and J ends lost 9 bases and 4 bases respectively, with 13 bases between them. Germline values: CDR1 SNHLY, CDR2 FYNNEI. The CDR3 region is CARLSRVGANVLTF. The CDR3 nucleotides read TGTGCCAGACTGTCGAGGGTCGGGGCCAACGTCCTGACTTTC.

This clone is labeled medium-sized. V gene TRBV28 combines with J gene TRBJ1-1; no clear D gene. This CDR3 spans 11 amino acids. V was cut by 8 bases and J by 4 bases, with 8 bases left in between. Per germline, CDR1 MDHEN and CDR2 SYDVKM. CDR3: CASQQRTEAFF. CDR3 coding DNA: TGTGCCAGCCAACAACGCACTGAAGCTTTCTTT.

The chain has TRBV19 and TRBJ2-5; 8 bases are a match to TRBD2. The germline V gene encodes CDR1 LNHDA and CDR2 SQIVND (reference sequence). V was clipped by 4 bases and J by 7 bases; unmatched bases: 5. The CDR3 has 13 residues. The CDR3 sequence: CASSTGLATTQYF. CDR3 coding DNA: TGTGCCAGTAGTACCGGACTAGCAACGACCCAGTACTTC.

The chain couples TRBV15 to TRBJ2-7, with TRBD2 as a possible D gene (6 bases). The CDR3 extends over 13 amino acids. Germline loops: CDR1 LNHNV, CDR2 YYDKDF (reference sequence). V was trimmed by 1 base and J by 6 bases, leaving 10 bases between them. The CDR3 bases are TGTGCCACCAGCAGAGTTGGAGGGGCCGAGCAGTACTTC. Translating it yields CATSRVGGAEQYF.

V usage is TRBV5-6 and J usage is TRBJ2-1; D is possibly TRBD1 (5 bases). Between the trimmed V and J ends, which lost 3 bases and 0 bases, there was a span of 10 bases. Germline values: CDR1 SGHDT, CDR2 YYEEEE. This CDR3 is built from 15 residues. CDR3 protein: CASSYRQNSYNEQFF. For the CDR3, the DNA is TGTGCCAGCAGCTACAGACAGAACTCCTACAATGAGCAGTTCTTC.

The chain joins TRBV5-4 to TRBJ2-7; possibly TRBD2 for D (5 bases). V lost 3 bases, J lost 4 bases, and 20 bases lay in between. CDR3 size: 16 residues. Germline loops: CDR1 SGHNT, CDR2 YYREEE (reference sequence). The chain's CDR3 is CASSSLMSGKVYEQYF. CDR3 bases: TGTGCCAGCAGCTCCCTGATGTCGGGGAAAGTATACGAGCAGTACTTC.

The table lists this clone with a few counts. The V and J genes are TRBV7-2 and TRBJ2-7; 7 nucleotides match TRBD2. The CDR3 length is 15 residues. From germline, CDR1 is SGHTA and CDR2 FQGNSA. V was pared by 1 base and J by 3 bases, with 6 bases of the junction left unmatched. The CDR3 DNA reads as TGTGCCAGCAGCTTAGTCTTTGGCGGGAGCTACGAGCAGTACTTC. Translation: CASSLVFGGSYEQYF.

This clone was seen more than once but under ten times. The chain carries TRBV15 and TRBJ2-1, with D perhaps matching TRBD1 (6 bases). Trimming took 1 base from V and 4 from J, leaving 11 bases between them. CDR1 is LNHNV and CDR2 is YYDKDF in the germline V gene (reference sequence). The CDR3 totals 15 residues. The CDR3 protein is CATSRVGQGYNEQFF. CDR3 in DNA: TGTGCCACCAGCAGAGTTGGGCAGGGGTACAATGAGCAGTTCTTC.

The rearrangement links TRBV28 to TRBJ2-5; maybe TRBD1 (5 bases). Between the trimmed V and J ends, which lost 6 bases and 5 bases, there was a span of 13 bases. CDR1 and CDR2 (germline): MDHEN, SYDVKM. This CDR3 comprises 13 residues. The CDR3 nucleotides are TGTGCCAGCAGACATCAGGGCTGGGAGACCCAGTACTTC. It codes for CASRHQGWETQYF. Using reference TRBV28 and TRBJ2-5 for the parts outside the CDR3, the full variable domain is DVKVTQSSRYLVKRTGEKVFLECVQDMDHENMFWYRQDPGLGLRLIYFSYDVKMKEKGDIPEGYSVSREKKERFSLILESASTNQTSMYLCASRHQGWETQYFGPGTRLLVL.

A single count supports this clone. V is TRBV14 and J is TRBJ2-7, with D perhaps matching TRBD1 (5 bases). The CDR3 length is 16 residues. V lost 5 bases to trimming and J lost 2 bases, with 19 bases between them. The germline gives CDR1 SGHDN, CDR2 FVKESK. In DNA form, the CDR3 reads TGTGCCAGCAGCAGGGATGTAAGGACAAACACCTACGAGCAGTACTTC. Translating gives CASSRDVRTNTYEQYF.

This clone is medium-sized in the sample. The CDR3 sequence is CAWSRVYTEAFF. The CDR3 region has the DNA TGTGCCTGGAGCCGGGTGTACACTGAAGCTTTCTTT. This chain joins TRBV30 and TRBJ1-1; no firm D call. This CDR3 comprises 12 residues. Deletions cut 3 bases from V and 3 bases from J, with 8 bases between. Germline lookup yields CDR1 GTSNPN and CDR2 SVGIG (reference sequence).

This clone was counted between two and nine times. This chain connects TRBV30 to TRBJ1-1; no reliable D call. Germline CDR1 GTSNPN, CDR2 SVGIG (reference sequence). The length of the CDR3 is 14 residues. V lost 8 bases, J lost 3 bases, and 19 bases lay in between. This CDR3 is CAQSRPAWDTEAFF. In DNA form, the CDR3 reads TGTGCCCAATCAAGACCCGCTTGGGACACTGAAGCTTTCTTT.

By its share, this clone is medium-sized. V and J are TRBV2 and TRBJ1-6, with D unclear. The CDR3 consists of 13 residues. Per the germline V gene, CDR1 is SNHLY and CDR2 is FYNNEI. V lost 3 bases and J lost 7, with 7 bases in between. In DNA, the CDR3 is TGTGCCAGCAGTGATAACGTAAATTCACCCCTCCACTTT. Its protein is CASSDNVNSPLHF.

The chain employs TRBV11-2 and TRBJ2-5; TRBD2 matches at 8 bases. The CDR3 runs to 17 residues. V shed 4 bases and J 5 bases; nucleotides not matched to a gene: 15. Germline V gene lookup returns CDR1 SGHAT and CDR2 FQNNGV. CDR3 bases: TGTGCCAGCAGCTCAACCTTGGGGCTAGCGGGCGGCGAGACCCAGTACTTC. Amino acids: CASSSTLGLAGGETQYF.

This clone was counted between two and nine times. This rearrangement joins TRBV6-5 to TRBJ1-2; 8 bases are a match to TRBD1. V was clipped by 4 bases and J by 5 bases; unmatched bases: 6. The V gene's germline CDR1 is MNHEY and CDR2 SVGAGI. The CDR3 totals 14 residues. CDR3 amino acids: CASSSPGQVYGYTF. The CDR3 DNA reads TGTGCCAGCAGTTCACCGGGACAGGTGTATGGCTACACCTTC.

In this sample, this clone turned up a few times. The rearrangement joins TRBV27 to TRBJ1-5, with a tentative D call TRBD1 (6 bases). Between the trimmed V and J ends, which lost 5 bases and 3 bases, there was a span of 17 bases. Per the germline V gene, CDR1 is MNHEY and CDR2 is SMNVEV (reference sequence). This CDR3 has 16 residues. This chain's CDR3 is CASSPIRGGINQPQHF. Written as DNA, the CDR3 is TGTGCCAGCAGTCCGATCAGAGGGGGGATCAATCAGCCCCAGCATTTT.

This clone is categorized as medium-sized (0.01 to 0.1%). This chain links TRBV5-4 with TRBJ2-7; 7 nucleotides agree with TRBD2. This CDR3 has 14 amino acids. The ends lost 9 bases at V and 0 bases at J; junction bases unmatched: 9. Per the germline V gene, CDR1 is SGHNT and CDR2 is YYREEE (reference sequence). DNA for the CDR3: TGTGCCACCATCGGGGGGTCGAGCTCCTACGAGCAGTACTTC. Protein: CATIGGSSSYEQYF.

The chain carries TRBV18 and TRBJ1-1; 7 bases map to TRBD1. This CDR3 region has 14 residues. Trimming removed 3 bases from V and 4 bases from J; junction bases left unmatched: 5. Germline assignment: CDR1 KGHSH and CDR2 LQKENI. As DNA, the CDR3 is TGTGCCAGCTCACCCAACAGGGGAGGCACTGAAGCTTTCTTT. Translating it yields CASSPNRGGTEAFF. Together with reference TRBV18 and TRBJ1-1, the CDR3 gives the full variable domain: NAGVMQNPRHLVRRRGQEARLRCSPMKGHSHVYWYRQLPEEGLKFMVYLQKENIIDESGMPKERFSAEFPKEGPSILRIQQVVRGDSAAYFCASSPNRGGTEAFFGQGTRLTVV.

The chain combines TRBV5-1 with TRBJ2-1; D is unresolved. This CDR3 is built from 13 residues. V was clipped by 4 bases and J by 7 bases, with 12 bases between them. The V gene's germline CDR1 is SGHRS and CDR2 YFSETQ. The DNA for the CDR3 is TGCGCCAGCAGCGAGGCCGTTATAAATGAGCAGTTCTTC. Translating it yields CASSEAVINEQFF.

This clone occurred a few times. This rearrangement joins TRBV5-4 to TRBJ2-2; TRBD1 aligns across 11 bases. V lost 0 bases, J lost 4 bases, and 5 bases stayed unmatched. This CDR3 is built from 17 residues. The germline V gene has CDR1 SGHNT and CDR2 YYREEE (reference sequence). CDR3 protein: CASSLGSGTGGTGELFF. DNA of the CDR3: TGTGCCAGCAGCTTGGGGTCCGGGACAGGGGGCACCGGGGAGCTGTTTTTT. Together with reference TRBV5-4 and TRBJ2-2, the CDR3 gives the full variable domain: ETGVTQSPTHLIKTRGQQVTLRCSSQSGHNTVSWYQQALGQGPQFIFQYYREEENGRGNFPPRFSGLQFPNYSSELNVNALELDDSALYLCASSLGSGTGGTGELFFGEGSRLTVL.

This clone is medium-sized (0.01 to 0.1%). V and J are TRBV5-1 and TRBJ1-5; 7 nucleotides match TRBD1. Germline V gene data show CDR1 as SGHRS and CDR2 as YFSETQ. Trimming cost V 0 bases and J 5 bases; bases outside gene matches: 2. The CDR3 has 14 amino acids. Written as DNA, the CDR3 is TGCGCCAGCAGCTTGGTAGGGGGCGATCAGCCCCAGCATTTT. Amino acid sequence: CASSLVGGDQPQHF.